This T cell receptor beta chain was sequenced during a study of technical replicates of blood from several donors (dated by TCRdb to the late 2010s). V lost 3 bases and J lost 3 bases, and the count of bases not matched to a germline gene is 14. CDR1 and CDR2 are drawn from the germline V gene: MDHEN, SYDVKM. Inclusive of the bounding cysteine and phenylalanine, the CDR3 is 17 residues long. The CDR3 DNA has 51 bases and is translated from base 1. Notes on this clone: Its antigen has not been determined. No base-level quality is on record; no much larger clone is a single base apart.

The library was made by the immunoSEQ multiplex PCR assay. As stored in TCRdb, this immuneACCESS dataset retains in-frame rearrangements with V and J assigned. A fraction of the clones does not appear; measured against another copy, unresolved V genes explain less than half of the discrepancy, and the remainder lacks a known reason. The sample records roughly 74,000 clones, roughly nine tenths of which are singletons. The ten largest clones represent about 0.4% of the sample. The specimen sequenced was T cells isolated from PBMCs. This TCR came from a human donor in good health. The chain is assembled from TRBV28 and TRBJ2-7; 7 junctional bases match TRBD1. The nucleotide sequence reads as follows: TGTGCCAGCAGTTTCTCCCTTGACAGGGCGAAAATCTACGAGCAGTACTTC. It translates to CASSFSLDRAKIYEQYF.